The 28 T cell receptor beta chains below were found in one sample sequenced in a study of identical twins. Each CDR3 protein gets one entry after TCRdb re-called the 5' RACE reads with MiXCR. The sample yields 1.5 million to 2 million distinct CDR3 sequences, roughly 35% seen once. The sequenced sample was cord blood. Receptors originate from a newborn girl in good health.

Notes on this clonotype: Mismatch with germline at one junction end may stem from a read error. The V call is TRBV10-1, the J call TRBJ2-3, with a weak D call TRBD1 (5 bases). The CDR3 totals 13 residues. Looked up from germline, CDR1 is WNHNN and CDR2 is SYGVQD (reference sequence). The CDR3 spells CASSEAGSDTRYF. The CDR3 DNA is TGCGCCAGCAGTGAGGCAGGGTCAGATACGCGGTATTTT.

This chain connects TRBV20-1 to TRBJ1-5; perhaps TRBD1 as D (6 bases). This CDR3 region has 14 residues. With 6 bases removed from V and 2 bases from J, the gap between germline ends came to 14 bases. Germline CDR1 is DFQATT and CDR2 is SNEGSKA (reference sequence). The CDR3 loop is CSAVPGAGNQPQHF. The CDR3 DNA is TGCAGTGCGGTACCAGGGGCTGGCAATCAGCCCCAGCATTTT.

Only a few counts were recorded for this clonotype. J is TRBJ2-1 and V is TRBV2; TRBD1 might be the D (6 bases). Germline V gives CDR1 SNHLY, CDR2 FYNNEI. The V gene lost 0 bases and the J gene lost 3 bases, with 9 bases spanning the gap. The CDR3 runs 15 residues. The chain's CDR3 is CASSEAGADYNEQFF. Written as DNA, the CDR3 is TGTGCCAGCAGTGAAGCGGGGGCAGACTACAATGAGCAGTTCTTC.

A note on this clonotype: A much larger clone is a single base away; this may be a read error. V gene TRBV27 combines with J gene TRBJ2-7; the match to TRBD1 covers 7 bases. This CDR3 comprises 16 residues. Germline-derived CDR1 and CDR2 are MNHEY and SMNVEV (reference sequence). CDR3 DNA: TGTGCCAGCAGTTTATCTCGCCGGGACAGCTCCTACGGGCAGTACTTC. This codes for CASSLSRRDSSYGQYF.

The chain is built from TRBV19 and TRBJ2-4; the match to TRBD2 covers 7 bases. Gene TRBJ2-7 matches the end of the DNA better, so the J call may be wrong. The CDR3 sequence is 15 residues long. Germline CDR1 is LNHDA and CDR2 is SQIVND (reference sequence). The CDR3 is CASPQSGTTTYEQYF. Here the CDR3 DNA reads TGTGCCAGTCCCCAGTCCGGGACTACAACCTACGAGCAGTACTTC.

This chain links TRBV20-1 with TRBJ1-5, with 7 positions matching TRBD1. This CDR3 contains 14 residues. From germline, CDR1 is DFQATT and CDR2 SNEGSKA (reference sequence). V shed 0 bases, J shed 7 bases, and the junction held 6 bases outside the gene matches. The CDR3: CSARDGRGRQPQHF. The CDR3 nucleotides read TGCAGTGCTAGAGATGGCAGGGGGAGACAGCCCCAGCATTTT.

The rearrangement links TRBV4-2 to TRBJ1-5; a weak D match, TRBD1 (5 bases). V was trimmed by 4 bases and J by 8 bases, leaving 18 bases between them. The CDR3 sequence is 15 residues long. From germline, CDR1 is LGHNA and CDR2 YNFKEQ. CDR3 sequence: CASSRPGTDKEPQHF. CDR3 in DNA: TGTGCCAGCAGCCGACCCGGGACTGATAAGGAGCCCCAGCATTTT.

This chain uses TRBV12-3 or TRBV12-4 with TRBJ2-7, with 7 nucleotides matching TRBD2. The assigned J gene may be wrong: the sequence end matches TRBJ2-4 better. This CDR3 contains 14 residues. CDR3 residues: CASSPRTSKNIQYF. CDR3 in DNA: TGTGCCAGCAGTCCGAGGACTAGCAAAAACATTCAGTACTTC.

The chain carries TRBV30 and TRBJ1-2, with 8 bases that match TRBD1. After removal of 2 bases from V and 5 bases from J, the junction contained 4 bases not matched to a gene. The CDR3 contains 13 residues. Germline assignment: CDR1 GTSNPN and CDR2 SVGIG (reference sequence). CDR3 sequence reads: CAWSRQGPYGYTF. In DNA form, the CDR3 reads TGTGCCTGGAGTCGACAGGGGCCTTATGGCTACACCTTC.

This clonotype was counted between two and nine times. V gene TRBV5-1 combines with J gene TRBJ1-2; no reliable D call. The CDR3 extends over 14 amino acids. The germline gives CDR1 SGHRS, CDR2 YFSETQ. V lost 0 bases, J lost 6 bases, and 12 bases lay in between. CDR3 region: CASSLGPSVDGYTF. The DNA for the CDR3 is TGCGCCAGCAGCTTGGGGCCCAGTGTGGATGGCTACACCTTC.

This clonotype appeared a few times. This sequence joins TRBV7-4 and TRBJ1-6; unclear D gene. V gave up 1 base and J gave up 14 bases, with 9 bases separating them. Germline lookup yields CDR1 SGHVT and CDR2 SQSDAQ. The CDR3 is made up of 12 amino acids. The CDR3 nucleotides are TGTGCCAGCAGCTTAGAGGCCTTTACCCTCCACTTT. It codes for CASSLEAFTLHF. Full variable domain (rest looked up from reference TRBV7-4 and TRBJ1-6): GAGVSQSPRYKVAKRGRDVALRCDSISGHVTLYWYRQTLGQGSEVLTYSQSDAQRDKSGRPSGRFSAERPERSVSTLKIQRTEQGDSAVYLCASSLEAFTLHFGNGTRLTVT.

This chain connects TRBV7-2 to TRBJ2-1; the match to TRBD2 covers 9 bases. CDR3 length: 18 amino acids. CDR1 and CDR2 (germline): SGHTA, FQGNSA. J lost 4 bases, V lost 5 bases, and 15 bases had no gene match. The CDR3 spells CASSAQTTLAGAYNEQFF. The CDR3 DNA reads as TGTGCCAGCAGCGCCCAGACTACATTAGCGGGGGCTTACAATGAGCAGTTCTTC.

This clonotype has just a few counts. The V and J genes are TRBV20-1 and TRBJ2-7; D not resolved. Germline CDR1 is DFQATT and CDR2 is SNEGSKA (reference sequence). The CDR3 loop spans 16 amino acids. V dropped 6 bases and J dropped 0 bases, with 21 bases sitting between them. The CDR3 here is CSAPSPAEASSYEQYF. CDR3 nucleotide sequence: TGCAGTGCCCCCTCCCCGGCCGAGGCAAGCTCCTACGAGCAGTACTTC.

The chain has TRBV29-1 and TRBJ2-2; the match to TRBD1 covers 11 bases. The V gene's germline CDR1 is SQVTM and CDR2 ANQGSEA. Trimming removed 0 bases from V and 4 bases from J; junction bases left unmatched: 4. The length of the CDR3 is 16 residues. The CDR3 sequence: CSVEDRDRGITGELFF. For the CDR3, the DNA is TGCAGCGTTGAAGACCGGGACAGGGGGATCACCGGGGAGCTGTTTTTT.

The V and J genes are TRBV2 and TRBJ1-2; 10 bases map to TRBD1. V shed 6 bases and J 13 bases; nucleotides not matched to a gene: 11. Germline values: CDR1 SNHLY, CDR2 FYNNEI. This CDR3 is 13 amino acids long. CDR3 residues: CASRTGTGVFCTF. The CDR3 coding sequence is TGTGCCAGCAGAACCGGGACAGGGGTTTTTTGCACCTTC. The whole variable domain, filled in from reference TRBV2 and TRBJ1-2, reads EPEVTQTPSHQVTQMGQEVILRCVPISNHLYFYWYRQILGQKVEFLVSFYNNEISEKSEIFDDQFSVERPDGSNFTLKIRSTKLEDSAMYFCASRTGTGVFCTFGSGTRLTVV.

CDR3 coding DNA: TGTGCCAGCAGTCCCTGGGACAGGGTCAGCGCTGAAGCTTTCTTT. Translated: CASSPWDRVSAEAFF. The chain joins TRBV27 to TRBJ1-1; 9 bases match TRBD1. With V trimmed by 5 bases and J by 6 bases, 10 bases remained unmatched. The CDR3 consists of 15 residues. The germline V gene encodes CDR1 MNHEY and CDR2 SMNVEV (reference sequence).

This clonotype was seen at least ten times. The rearrangement joins TRBV12-3 or TRBV12-4 to TRBJ1-2; a possible D gene is TRBD1 (5 bases). CDR3 length: 15 amino acids. V was shortened by 4 bases and J by 2 bases, with 14 bases between the two germline ends. DNA of the CDR3: TGTGCCAGCAGTTCATACAGGAATAGAAACTATGGCTACACCTTC. This sequence encodes CASSSYRNRNYGYTF.

The genes are TRBV7-2 and TRBJ2-3; 10 positions match TRBD2. Germline V gene sequence: CDR1 SGHTA, CDR2 FQGNSA. The CDR3 is 20 amino acids. V lost 0 bases and J lost 3; bases outside the gene matches: 15. The CDR3 reads CASSLAISLAGVYLTDTQYF. The CDR3 nucleotides read TGTGCCAGCAGCTTAGCGATAAGTCTAGCGGGAGTGTATCTGACAGATACGCAGTATTTT.

The gene calls are TRBV6-1 and TRBJ2-5, with a tentative D call TRBD2 (5 bases). The CDR3 is made up of 15 amino acids. Germline values: CDR1 MNHNS, CDR2 SASEGT. Trimming shortened V by 3 bases and J by 4 bases, and 15 bases separated the two germline ends. The CDR3 DNA reads as TGTGCCAGCAGTGATAGGCTAGCCGGAAGAGAGACCCAGTACTTC. Translating gives CASSDRLAGRETQYF.

This clonotype was seen more than once but under ten times. CDR3 loop: CASSLGQGSSGRGYEQYF. Here the CDR3 DNA reads TGTGCCAGCAGCTTAGGACAGGGGTCTAGCGGGAGGGGCTACGAGCAGTACTTC. This chain uses TRBV7-2 with TRBJ2-7, with 12 bases aligning to TRBD2. V lost 1 base to trimming and J lost 3 bases; unmatched junction nucleotides: 10. The CDR3 has 18 residues. Germline V gene lookup returns CDR1 SGHTA and CDR2 FQGNSA.

This clonotype was counted only a few times. The chain recombines TRBV7-9 with TRBJ2-7, with D unclear. Germline CDR1 and CDR2: SEHNR and FQNEAQ (reference sequence). Trimming left V 4 bases short and J 3 bases short, with 13 bases between. There are 14 residues in the CDR3. This CDR3 is CASSSGRELYEQYF. For the CDR3, the DNA is TGTGCCAGCAGCTCCGGTCGCGAGCTCTACGAGCAGTACTTC.

J is TRBJ2-3 and V is TRBV7-9, with TRBD2 matching over 14 bases. The CDR3 extends over 15 amino acids. Unmatched junction bases numbered 6, after V lost 5 bases and J lost 8 bases. The germline V gene has CDR1 SEHNR and CDR2 FQNEAQ (reference sequence). CDR3 amino acids: CASSLGTSGGRTQYF. Here the CDR3 DNA reads TGTGCCAGCAGCCTCGGGACTAGCGGGGGACGTACGCAGTATTTT.

V gene TRBV7-6 combines with J gene TRBJ2-3, with D possibly called TRBD1 or TRBD2 (5 bases each). Trimming shortened V by 2 bases and J by 6 bases, and 15 bases separated the two germline ends. The germline CDR1 and CDR2 sequences are SGHVS and FNYEAQ. There are 15 residues in the CDR3. The CDR3 is CASSLTGAAWDTQYF. CDR3 nucleotide sequence: TGTGCCAGCAGCTTAACCGGGGCGGCGTGGGATACGCAGTATTTT.

This clonotype has at least ten counts. The chain recombines TRBV24-1 with TRBJ2-1; D call uncertain. The CDR3 has 11 residues. Trimming left V 7 bases short and J 8 bases short, with 8 bases between. CDR1 KGHDR and CDR2 SFDVKD come from the germline V gene. The CDR3 region is CATRGRYEQFF. The CDR3, as DNA: TGTGCCACCAGGGGCAGGTATGAGCAGTTCTTC.

This clonotype has at least ten counts. The rearrangement links TRBV7-9 to TRBJ2-7; D is perhaps TRBD1 (6 bases). V dropped 2 bases and J dropped 4 bases, with 12 bases sitting between them. The CDR3 runs 14 residues. CDR1 is SEHNR and CDR2 is FQNEAQ in the germline V gene (reference sequence). CDR3: CASSLPGTPYEQYF. DNA for the CDR3: TGTGCCAGCAGCTTACCTGGGACACCGTACGAGCAGTACTTC.

The chain recombines TRBV20-1 with TRBJ2-5; D remains ambiguous. Per germline, CDR1 DFQATT and CDR2 SNEGSKA (reference sequence). V was clipped by 3 bases and J by 2 bases, with 13 bases between them. The CDR3 loop spans 14 amino acids. The CDR3 DNA is TGCAGTGCTAGGGGTGGGTGGGCACAAGAGACCCAGTACTTC. Amino acid sequence: CSARGGWAQETQYF.

The chain links TRBV10-3 to TRBJ2-5; the D is unclear. V lost 7 bases and J 0 bases, leaving 12 bases between the germline ends. The CDR3 length is 14 residues. Germline lookup yields CDR1 ENHRY and CDR2 SYGVKD. Written as DNA, the CDR3 is TGTGCCATCAAATCCTCCCTGGACCAAGAGACCCAGTACTTC. Its translation is CAIKSSLDQETQYF.

This clonotype was seen ten or more times. The chain couples TRBV12-3 or TRBV12-4 to TRBJ2-4; TRBD1 matches 10 bases. V gave up 6 bases and J gave up 0 bases; unmatched junction bases: 5. The CDR3 is 16 residues long. As DNA, the CDR3 is TGTGCCAGCAGCGCTGGACAGGGGGTAGCCAAAAACATTCAGTACTTC. It encodes CASSAGQGVAKNIQYF.